This T cell receptor beta chain was found in a study of T cell responses to AZD1222 COVID-19 vaccine. Libraries were prepared by immunoSEQ multiplex PCR; TCRdb keeps only in-frame clonotypes and omits some of them. In the table there are 150,000 to 200,000 clones, 90% to 95% of which are singletons. Regarding the study as a whole: Nearly half of spike-specific TCRs reportedly target variant regions that are unmutated in the B.1.351 and B.1.1.7 variants.

For this clone: The target antigen is unknown.

V lost 2 bases and J lost 7; bases outside the gene matches: 10. Germline CDR1 reads SGHDT; CDR2 reads YYEEEE. The length of the CDR3 is 16 residues. The material sequenced was peripheral blood, taken on day 0 of AZD1222 vaccination. The chain has TRBV5-6 and TRBJ1-4, with 8 bases fitting TRBD1. This clonotype was obtained from an adult in good health. CDR3 loop: CASSFYGGTGFEKLFF. CDR3 nucleotide sequence: TGTGCCAGCAGCTTTTATGGAGGGACAGGATTTGAAAAACTGTTTTTT. The full variable domain, rest sourced from reference TRBV5-6 and TRBJ1-4, is DAGVTQSPTHLIKTRGQQVTLRCSPKSGHDTVSWYQQALGQGPQFIFQYYEEEERQRGNFPDRFSGHQFPNYSSELNVNALLLGDSALYLCASSFYGGTGFEKLFFGSGTQLSVL.